The 10 T cell receptor beta chains below all came from one sample that was sequenced in a study of T-cell reconstitution after alpha-beta-depleted transplantation in children. This sample's TCRbeta library carried unique molecular identifier barcodes. Using its own MiXCR run on the PCR reads, TCRdb lists one record per CDR3 protein. The data show 580,000 or so distinct CDR3 sequences, 23% seen once. Sequencing was performed on PBMCs, mostly from graft donor cells, taken 360 days after TCRalphabeta/CD19-depleted stem cell transplant. Receptor source: a boy younger than two who had a stem cell transplant for acute myeloid leukemia, so the T cells may come from the graft donor.

Points on this clonotype: At one boundary the junction diverges from the germline segment, which might be a read error. The J gene is TRBJ2-3, the V gene TRBV20-1; D assignment may be TRBD1 or TRBD2 (7 bases each). The CDR3 contains 17 residues. Per the germline V gene, CDR1 is DFQATT and CDR2 is SNEGSKA (reference sequence). CDR3 loop: CCARDRGGTDIAYTQYF. CDR3 sequence (DNA): TGCTGTGCTAGAGATCGGGGAGGGACAGATATTGCCTATACGCAGTATTTT.

This clonotype was counted at least ten times. The chain uses TRBV29-1 and TRBJ2-1; D call uncertain. Between the trimmed V and J ends, which lost 3 bases and 8 bases, there was a span of 8 bases. In germline, CDR1 is SQVTM, CDR2 ANQGSEA. The CDR3 is 11 residues long. The CDR3 sequence: CSVDLGHEQFF. The CDR3 bases are TGCAGCGTTGATCTAGGGCATGAGCAGTTCTTC.

Ten or more counts support this clonotype. V is TRBV4-3 and J is TRBJ2-7; tentatively, D is TRBD1 (6 bases). Germline V gives CDR1 LGHNA, CDR2 YSLEER. Trimming took off 1 base at V and 2 bases at J, with 15 bases between the two ends. The CDR3 is made up of 16 amino acids. The CDR3 DNA sequence: TGCGCCAGCAGCCAAGGTGCCGGACAGCCAACCTACGAGCAGTACTTC. Its protein product is CASSQGAGQPTYEQYF.

The chain links TRBV3-1 to TRBJ2-5; 8 nucleotides line up with TRBD1. Germline V gives CDR1 LGHDT, CDR2 YNNKEL (reference sequence). V gave up 3 bases and J gave up 7 bases; unmatched junction bases: 7. The CDR3 extends over 14 amino acids. CDR3 amino acids: CASSQETGVGTQYF. The CDR3 coding sequence is TGTGCCAGCAGCCAGGAGACAGGGGTAGGGACCCAGTACTTC.

This clonotype was detected ten times or more. V usage is TRBV7-2 and J usage is TRBJ2-3; TRBD2 matches 11 bases. The CDR3 covers 17 residues. With V trimmed by 2 bases and J by 6 bases, 10 bases remained unmatched. Looked up from germline, CDR1 is SGHTA and CDR2 is FQGNSA. The CDR3 nucleotides are TGTGCCAGCAGCTTACTCTCCCGACTAGCGGGGTATGATACGCAGTATTTT. This sequence encodes CASSLLSRLAGYDTQYF. The whole variable domain, filled in from reference TRBV7-2 and TRBJ2-3, reads GAGVSQSPSNKVTEKGKDVELRCDPISGHTALYWYRQSLGQGLEFLIYFQGNSAPDKSGLPSDRFSAERTGGSVSTLTIQRTQQEDSAVYLCASSLLSRLAGYDTQYFGPGTRLTVL.

This chain links TRBV10-3 with TRBJ2-7; weak D call: TRBD2 (6 bases). The CDR3 has 14 residues. Trimming removed 4 bases from V and 4 bases from J, with 14 bases in between. Germline V lookup: CDR1 ENHRY, CDR2 SYGVKD. The CDR3, as DNA: TGTGCCATCAGTGTGCGGGGAGAGAGTTACGAGCAGTACTTC. It specifies CAISVRGESYEQYF.

This rearrangement joins TRBV20-1 to TRBJ2-1; TRBD2 agrees at 8 bases. This CDR3 region has 13 residues. Germline V CDR1 and CDR2: DFQATT, SNEGSKA (reference sequence). The ends lost 6 bases at V and 4 bases at J; junction bases unmatched: 5. CDR3 sequence (DNA): TGCAGTGCCTTTAGCGGGGTATACAATGAGCAGTTCTTC. Its protein product is CSAFSGVYNEQFF.

The chain has TRBV13 and TRBJ2-1, with 8 nucleotides matching TRBD2. V shed 0 bases, J shed 4 bases, and the junction held 5 bases outside the gene matches. The CDR3 is 16 residues long. CDR1 PRHDT and CDR2 FYEKMQ come from the germline V gene (reference sequence). The chain's CDR3 is CASSLGAGGPYNEQFF. The CDR3 DNA follows: TGTGCCAGCAGCTTAGGGGCGGGGGGCCCTTACAATGAGCAGTTCTTC.

The sample holds many counts of this clonotype. In DNA, the CDR3 is TGTGCCAGCAGCTTTGGGACAGCCGAAGCTTTCTTT. Its translation: CASSFGTAEAFF. This sequence joins TRBV7-2 and TRBJ1-1; 7 bases map to TRBD1. The germline V gene encodes CDR1 SGHTA and CDR2 FQGNSA. V dropped 3 bases and J dropped 8; count of bases not matched to a gene: 3. The CDR3 runs 12 residues.

This clonotype showed up just a few times. The chain uses TRBV20-1 and TRBJ2-7; D is perhaps TRBD1 or TRBD2 (5 bases each). Trimming stripped 8 bases from V and 3 bases from J, with 14 bases between. The CDR3 totals 12 residues. The V gene's germline CDR1 is DFQATT and CDR2 SNEGSKA (reference sequence). The CDR3 reads CSCLGGRYEQYF. DNA of the CDR3: TGCAGTTGTCTTGGGGGTCGCTACGAGCAGTACTTC.